Listed below are T cell receptor beta chains from one sample, sequenced in a study of blood T cell repertoires in COVID-19. Clones were read by immunoSEQ multiplex PCR, and TCRdb kept only the in-frame ones, dropping some. The sample includes about 120,000 clones, around 80% seen only once; the top ten take approximately 2%. The sample taken for sequencing was peripheral blood. The origin of the receptors is a man aged 65-85 years with acute or convalescent COVID-19. Each CDR3 is given with its conserved first and last residue. Fields, in order: V gene, CDR3 protein.

v_call: TRBV19
cdr3_aa: CASRPPPGAGNTIYF

v_call: TRBV4-1
cdr3_aa: CASSQWTEETQYF

v_call: TRBV21-1
cdr3_aa: CASSKGFGGSSYNSPLHF

v_call: TRBV5-4
cdr3_aa: CASSMGQGVGTDTQYF

v_call: TRBV6-5
cdr3_aa: CASRKGPGETEAFF

v_call: TRBV5-5
cdr3_aa: CASSLIPGQDNQPQHF

v_call: TRBV19
cdr3_aa: CASSIRFRQPQHF

v_call: TRBV7-8
cdr3_aa: CASSLTGGAISTDTQYF

v_call: TRBV2
cdr3_aa: CASSEQSTDTQYF

v_call: TRBV4-2
cdr3_aa: CASSQVAGGPIVLPDTQYF

v_call: TRBV30
cdr3_aa: CAWSRGDTDTQYF

v_call: TRBV5-1
cdr3_aa: CASPRQGQGEQYTEAFF

v_call: TRBV18
cdr3_aa: CASSAGAELTGELFF

v_call: TRBV6-5
cdr3_aa: CASFPMTGNTEAFF

v_call: TRBV19
cdr3_aa: CASSIGSVRSSYNEQFF

v_call: TRBV6-5
cdr3_aa: CASSLRERNEQFF

v_call: TRBV28
cdr3_aa: CASRPGQGVFTGELFF

v_call: TRBV10-2
cdr3_aa: CASSRSGVTYNEQFF

v_call: TRBV7-2
cdr3_aa: CASSLSRGAGGYTF

v_call: TRBV5-6
cdr3_aa: CASSLTSASSGNTIYF

v_call: TRBV6-5
cdr3_aa: CASTPGVNYGYTF

v_call: TRBV6-5
cdr3_aa: CASRRTGNNSPLHF

v_call: TRBV5-1
cdr3_aa: CASSLASAGASGYGYTF

v_call: TRBV5-1
cdr3_aa: CASSLSGVTEAFF

v_call: TRBV9
cdr3_aa: CASSVETSAGYEQYF

v_call: TRBV4-1
cdr3_aa: CASSQKTRSSGNTIYF

v_call: TRBV5-4
cdr3_aa: CASSPGTGGRNSPLHF

v_call: TRBV9
cdr3_aa: CASSVGGRGLTGNTIYF

v_call: TRBV5-4
cdr3_aa: CASSTEQGMGNSPLHF

v_call: TRBV27
cdr3_aa: CASSPWTPPEQFF

v_call: TRBV2
cdr3_aa: CASSESGGYPREQFF

v_call: TRBV7-8
cdr3_aa: CASSLNRRAYEQYF

v_call: TRBV6-5
cdr3_aa: CASSYSIRGNQPQHF

v_call: TRBV4-1
cdr3_aa: CASSQWRRSTEAFF

v_call: TRBV6-6
cdr3_aa: CASSYSSYNEQFF

v_call: TRBV20-1
cdr3_aa: CSASRDRTNYGYTF

v_call: TRBV3-1/TRBV3-2
cdr3_aa: CASSLWTSGADTQYF

v_call: TRBV11-2
cdr3_aa: CASSAGRANEKLFF

v_call: TRBV28
cdr3_aa: CASSLLSRGLSNEQFF

v_call: TRBV30
cdr3_aa: CAWSEFWGDTQYF

v_call: TRBV5-1
cdr3_aa: CASSSPLSGANVLTF

v_call: TRBV19
cdr3_aa: CASSLTGWRQPQHF

v_call: TRBV2
cdr3_aa: CASTPWRSSGNTIYF

v_call: TRBV28
cdr3_aa: CASSTGQGAAGYTF

v_call: TRBV2
cdr3_aa: CASLGQIATNEKLFF

v_call: TRBV5-1
cdr3_aa: CASSSLARTSTDTQYF

v_call: TRBV9
cdr3_aa: CASSDGLAGEPGETQYF

v_call: TRBV6-5
cdr3_aa: CASSPSGQIRAEAFF

v_call: TRBV5-1
cdr3_aa: CASSPLSVARTYNEQFF

v_call: TRBV9
cdr3_aa: CASSRTVIHGYTF

v_call: TRBV3-1/TRBV3-2
cdr3_aa: CASSQDWSYEQYF